This TCR beta chain is drawn from a study of blood T cell repertoires in COVID-19. CDR1 and CDR2 (germline): SGHTA, FQGTGA. V was pared by 5 bases and J by 0 bases, with 11 bases between. The CDR3 extends over 15 amino acids. The table came from immunoSEQ multiplex PCR; TCRdb's copy has only in-frame clones and leaves some out. The sample lists 95,000 to 130,000 clones, 90% occurring once. Sequenced sample: peripheral blood. This clonotype was obtained from a human donor with active COVID-19. The donor label of this sample is uncertain. The chain employs TRBV7-3 and TRBJ2-1, with D possibly matching TRBD2 (6 bases). CDR3 DNA: TGTGCCAGCAGCCCGGGGGTGAGCTCCTACAATGAGCAGTTCTTC. It specifies CASSPGVSSYNEQFF.